This record covers a single T cell receptor (beta chain). This clonotype was picked up a small number of times. It lacks a known antigen. Per-base qualities were not stored, and no clone one base away is much larger. Reading from cysteine to phenylalanine, the CDR3 counts 14 amino acids. Only the CDR3 DNA is retained, 42 bases long and in frame from the first base. V was cut back by 3 bases and J by 5 bases, leaving a gap of 14 bases between them. For CDR1 and CDR2, the germline V gene (reference sequence) lists SGHKS and YYEKEE. Receptors were amplified or captured by 5' RACE. The data were produced on an Illumina HiSeq 2000. A universal primer binding site was added through template switching, and the final cDNA carried a unique molecular identifier so that TCR cDNA molecules could be counted accurately. Specific primers in the conserved constant-segment region were used to synthesize first-strand cDNA for TCR alpha and beta chains. To control for contamination, every cDNA library carried two barcodes: a SMART-Mk sample barcode plus Illumina barcodes. TruSeq adapter sequences, together with Illumina sample barcodes, were added in two successive PCR steps. TCR alpha and beta cDNA libraries were sequenced on the Illumina HiSeq platform with custom primers. In the authors' own workflow: MiGEC was used to process raw reads and extract unique molecular identifiers, and MiXCR was used to find CDR3 positions. For each individual, recombination models were inferred using an EM algorithm with the repgenHMM and IGoR tools. Shared clonotypes were analyzed with the tcR package in R, and sharing was normalized by the product of cloneset sizes. To study raw recombination without the effects of thymic and clonal selection, out-of-frame nonproductive sequences were analyzed. TCRdb's own reprocessing of the public reads used fastp at Q25 and MiXCR and kept productive beta chains. Rows with one shared CDR3 protein collapse into an entry with the most common genes and DNA. None of the V and J calls come from the authors' own analysis; TCRdb made them. The sample yields about 100,000 distinct CDR3 sequences; about 5.6% were counted once. Roughly 12% of the sample rests with the top ten.

This entry comes from a study of identical twins (dated by TCRdb to 2016 to 2017). About the investigation overall: To test whether fetal clonotypes persist, the study used deep sequencing on TCR alpha and beta repertoires from monozygotic twins, unrelated adults of various ages, and cord blood. To rule out contamination, replicate twin experiments were performed at different times with different library preparation protocols. General study outcomes and caveats: Zero-insertion analyses could be partly confounded by invariant T cells such as MAIT and iNKT, although diverse VJ usage argued against such confounding for most clonotypes. Out-of-frame TCR alpha sequences shared between twins showed an excess of low generation-probability sequences compared with coincidental sharing between unrelated individuals. A weaker excess of twin sharing was found in beta out-of-frame sequences because the signal-to-noise ratio was lowered by fewer shared sequences. Recombination models systematically underestimated out-of-frame TCR alpha sharing in monozygotic twins but agreed with sharing between unrelated individuals. Because the same donors could not be followed over many years, conclusions were based on cross-sectional statistical analysis. Abundant cord blood beta clonotypes carried fewer insertions; young adult naive repertoires showed a weaker similar trend, while memory repertoires showed none.

All donors were healthy Caucasians. Using Miltenyi CD45RO+ enrichment and human naive T-cell isolation kits, memory (CD45RO+) and naive T cells were isolated from PBMC. The chain couples TRBV5-5 to TRBJ2-5, with the D gene not confidently named. Sequenced sample: memory T cells sorted from blood. Explained via the paper, the cell subset or site label denotes: CD45RO+ enriched T cells. The source of this sequence is a woman aged 50 to 65 in good health. The sequence in DNA is TGTGCCAGCAGCTCAACGTCCACGTCCGAGACCCAGTACTTC. It specifies CASSSTSTSETQYF.